This record concerns one T cell receptor beta chain sequence. Per sample, extraction of total RNA gave at least 5.5 micrograms in every case. The V end lost 8 bases, the J end lost 4 bases, and 13 bases lay between the germline ends. CDR3 length: 13 amino acids. The V gene's germline CDR1 is LGHNA and CDR2 YSLEER. The source of the sample is a study of blood T cells in healthy people across ages. Then a second PCR, running roughly 6 to 12 cycles, was carried out with a sample-barcoded 5' primer and a J-beta primer mix. TCRdb redid the calling of the 5' RACE reads with MiXCR, one entry per CDR3 protein. This table holds 650,000 to 950,000 distinct CDR3 sequences, around 43% found once.

V usage is TRBV4-3 and J usage is TRBJ2-3, with D tentatively TRBD1 (6 bases). This sequence originates from a man aged 60 to 75 in good health. Sequenced input: blood. The CDR3 DNA follows: TGCGCCAGCGCAGGGGCAGGGTCAGATACGCAGTATTTT. Amino acids: CASAGAGSDTQYF.